This TCR beta chain was sequenced in a study of T cell changes during pregnancy in multiple sclerosis. The germline CDR1 and CDR2 sequences are KGHSH and LQKENI. The CDR3 contains 16 residues. Trimming at V came to 6 bases and at J to 2 bases, leaving 6 bases not matched to a gene. Clones were sequenced by immunoSEQ multiplex PCR, and TCRdb holds only the in-frame ones, with some missing. Of approximately 70,000 clones listed, about 89% were seen once; the top ten hold around 0.41%. The source is a female donor with multiple sclerosis, enrolled in a pregnancy study. This material consisted of CD4+ T cells from peripheral blood mononuclear cells, taken before pregnancy. The chain couples TRBV18 to TRBJ2-7; 14 bases agree with TRBD2. CDR3 loop: CASSRTSGRKTYEQYF. CDR3 DNA: TGTGCCAGCTCCCGGACTAGCGGGAGGAAAACCTACGAGCAGTACTTC.